These 26 T cell receptor beta chains were all obtained from the same sample, sequenced in a study of Graves' ophthalmopathy and Graves' hyperthyroidism. TCR beta CDR3 regions were amplified from RNA transcripts. Following a first-round RT-PCR that used HTBI primers, a second-round multiplex PCR was carried out. TCRdb re-called the multiplex PCR reads through MiXCR, storing one row per CDR3 protein. The data show a few hundred thousand distinct CDR3 sequences, 15% to 20% seen once. The material sequenced was peripheral blood. Receptor source: an adult woman with stable Graves' hyperthyroidism.

This clonotype came up many times. This rearrangement joins TRBV29-1 to TRBJ2-7; TRBD1 matches at 10 bases. Trimming cost V 7 bases and J 6 bases; bases outside gene matches: 12. Germline V CDR1 and CDR2: SQVTM, ANQGSEA. The CDR3 length is 14 residues. CDR3 amino acids: CSAEGDRGASEQYF. In DNA form, the CDR3 reads TGCAGCGCCGAGGGGGACAGGGGCGCCTCCGAGCAGTACTTC.

This clonotype was observed many times. The chain combines TRBV11-3 with TRBJ1-2; no definite D call. Germline loops: CDR1 SGHNT, CDR2 YENEEA. The CDR3 is made up of 14 amino acids. The V end was cut by 11 bases, the J end by 0 bases, with 16 bases between. DNA of the CDR3: TGTGCCCCCCTGCCAGACGCTTCTAACTATGGCTACACCTTC. Its protein is CAPLPDASNYGYTF.

This clonotype has ten or more counts. The J gene is TRBJ2-7, the V gene TRBV19; tentatively, D is TRBD1 or TRBD2 (5 bases each). Looked up from germline, CDR1 is LNHDA and CDR2 is SQIVND (reference sequence). This CDR3 comprises 14 residues. V was pared by 1 base and J by 2 bases, with 9 bases between. This CDR3 reads CASSIGDLAYEQYF. DNA for the CDR3: TGTGCCAGTAGTATAGGGGACCTCGCCTACGAGCAGTACTTC. Complete variable domain (other parts from reference TRBV19 and TRBJ2-7): DGGITQSPKYLFRKEGQNVTLSCEQNLNHDAMYWYRQDPGQGLRLIYYSQIVNDFQKGDIAEGYSVSREKKESFPLTVTSAQKNPTAFYLCASSIGDLAYEQYFGPGTRLTVT.

The chain recombines TRBV7-2 with TRBJ2-2; perhaps TRBD2 as D (5 bases). Between the trimmed V and J ends, which lost 1 base and 6 bases, there was a span of 12 bases. Germline values: CDR1 SGHTA, CDR2 FQGNSA. The CDR3 runs to 15 residues. For the CDR3, the DNA is TGTGCCAGCAGCTTAGTCGGGAACGTGGCCGGGGAGCTGTTTTTT. Translation gives CASSLVGNVAGELFF. Variable domain in full (rest from reference TRBV7-2 and TRBJ2-2): GAGVSQSPSNKVTEKGKDVELRCDPISGHTALYWYRQSLGQGLEFLIYFQGNSAPDKSGLPSDRFSAERTGGSVSTLTIQRTQQEDSAVYLCASSLVGNVAGELFFGEGSRLTVL.

The chain uses TRBV10-3 and TRBJ2-2; D gene ambiguous. The CDR3 is made up of 13 amino acids. CDR1 and CDR2 (germline): ENHRY, SYGVKD. Trimming took off 0 bases at V and 6 bases at J, with 5 bases between the two ends. The CDR3 sequence is CAISESQAGELFF. In nucleotides, the CDR3 is TGTGCCATCAGTGAGTCTCAGGCCGGGGAGCTGTTTTTT.

The table lists this clonotype with many counts. The CDR3 sequence is CASSLTLDSQPQHF. The CDR3 DNA follows: TGTGCCAGCAGTCTAACCTTGGACAGTCAGCCCCAGCATTTT. The V call is TRBV7-8, the J call TRBJ1-5; a weak D match, TRBD1 (6 bases). Trimming cost V 6 bases and J 6 bases, with 15 bases left between them. Germline CDR1 SGHVS, CDR2 FQNEAQ. This CDR3 is built from 14 residues.

This clonotype was found many times. The V and J genes are TRBV5-1 and TRBJ2-7; 9 bases map to TRBD2. The germline CDR1 and CDR2 sequences are SGHRS and YFSETQ. V dropped 4 bases and J dropped 3; count of bases not matched to a gene: 8. The CDR3 is 15 residues long. The CDR3 nucleotides read TGCGCCAGCAGCCCTACTAGCGGGTCAATCTACGAGCAGTACTTC. Translated, it gives CASSPTSGSIYEQYF.

This clonotype occurred many times. The chain is built from TRBV7-2 and TRBJ1-1, with 7 bases aligning to TRBD1. With 2 bases clipped from V and 1 base from J, the junction kept 10 bases outside the gene matches. The length of the CDR3 is 17 residues. Germline assignment: CDR1 SGHTA and CDR2 FQGNSA. Here the CDR3 reads CASSLKGQSLRNTEAFF. The CDR3 nucleotides read TGTGCCAGCAGCTTAAAGGGACAGAGCCTAAGGAACACTGAAGCTTTCTTT.

This clonotype was picked up many times. This chain connects TRBV28 to TRBJ1-2; 8 nucleotides line up with TRBD1. Per the germline V gene, CDR1 is MDHEN and CDR2 is SYDVKM. This CDR3 is built from 16 residues. V lost 3 bases and J lost 4; bases outside the gene matches: 10. The CDR3 spells CASSLRQGAWSYGYTF. CDR3 nucleotides: TGTGCCAGCAGTTTGAGGCAGGGGGCATGGAGCTATGGCTACACCTTC.

Comments on this clonotype: This may stem from a read error, because a much larger clone lies one nucleotide away. The J gene is TRBJ2-3, the V gene TRBV12-3 or TRBV12-4; possibly TRBD1 for D (5 bases). The CDR3 length is 14 residues. Written as DNA, the CDR3 is TGTGCCAGTACCGTCGACAGTGCCCTAGATACGCAGTGTTTT. This gives the protein CASTVDSALDTQCF.

The sample holds many counts of this clonotype. This chain links TRBV20-1 with TRBJ1-2; D unresolved. Per germline, CDR1 DFQATT and CDR2 SNEGSKA (reference sequence). Trimming removed 3 bases at V and 3 bases at J, with 11 bases between. The CDR3 has 13 amino acids. For the CDR3, the DNA is TGCAGTGCTAGTCAGCACGGAGACTATGGCTACACCTTC. Protein product: CSASQHGDYGYTF.

The genes are TRBV18 and TRBJ1-2; TRBD1 aligns across 9 bases. The CDR3 loop spans 15 amino acids. Losses at the gene ends were 4 bases for V and 8 bases for J; bases not matched to a gene: 11. Germline V lookup: CDR1 KGHSH, CDR2 LQKENI. In nucleotides, the CDR3 is TGTGCCAGCTCACTACCGGGACAGGGCCCAGGCGGCTACACCTTC. It specifies CASSLPGQGPGGYTF.

This clonotype occurred many times. This rearrangement joins TRBV28 to TRBJ2-4; D uncertain. Germline V gene data show CDR1 as MDHEN and CDR2 as SYDVKM. The V and J ends lost 4 bases and 5 bases respectively, with 3 bases between them. The CDR3 runs to 11 residues. The CDR3 nucleotides are TGTGCCAGCAGTTGGGAAAACATTCAGTACTTC. Its translation: CASSWENIQYF.

This clonotype was counted at least ten times. The CDR3 nucleotides read TGTGCCAGCAGAGATAGACAGGGTTCGGGCTACGAGCAGTACTTC. It specifies CASRDRQGSGYEQYF. V usage is TRBV2 and J usage is TRBJ2-7; 7 bases align to TRBD1. Germline V lookup: CDR1 SNHLY, CDR2 FYNNEI. This CDR3 region has 15 residues. The J segment lost 3 bases and the V segment lost 6 bases, leaving 11 bases of the junction unmatched.

In its sample, this clonotype was seen many times. The chain has TRBV13 and TRBJ2-4; the D call may be TRBD1 or TRBD2 (6 bases each). The V end was cut by 5 bases, the J end by 0 bases, with 11 bases between. This CDR3 region has 15 residues. Germline V gene data show CDR1 as PRHDT and CDR2 as FYEKMQ (reference sequence). The CDR3 sequence: CASSPPGAAKNIQYF. CDR3 coding DNA: TGTGCCAGCAGCCCTCCGGGGGCAGCCAAAAACATTCAGTACTTC.

With respect to this clonotype: A much larger clone is a single base away; this may be a read error. The chain uses TRBV27 and TRBJ2-7; 8 nucleotides match TRBD1. The V gene end was trimmed by 5 bases and the J gene end by 2 bases; junction bases not matched to a gene: 8. From germline, CDR1 is MNHEY and CDR2 SMNVEV (reference sequence). CDR3 size: 15 residues. The chain's CDR3 is CASSAGQGFPYEQYF. As DNA, the CDR3 is TGTGCCAGCAGTGCCGGACAGGGTTTCCCCTACGAGCAGTACTTC.

This clonotype was detected many times. This chain uses TRBV30 with TRBJ1-3, with D perhaps matching TRBD1 (5 bases). Germline CDR1 and CDR2: GTSNPN and SVGIG (reference sequence). V lost 5 bases, J lost 0 bases, and 11 bases lay in between. This CDR3 has 14 residues. CDR3 coding DNA: TGTGCCTGGGGTCACAGGCCCTCTGGAAACACCATATATTTT. Encoded protein: CAWGHRPSGNTIYF. Full variable domain (remainder filled in from reference TRBV30 and TRBJ1-3): SQTIHQWPATLVQPVGSPLSLECTVEGTSNPNLYWYRQAAGRGLQLLFYSVGIGQISSEVPQNLSASRPQDRQFILSSKKLLLSDSGFYLCAWGHRPSGNTIYFGEGSWLTVV.

There are many counts of this clonotype. The V gene is TRBV7-9, the J gene TRBJ2-7, with D maybe TRBD1 (6 bases). Per the germline V gene, CDR1 is SEHNR and CDR2 is FQNEAQ (reference sequence). V was cut by 5 bases and J by 6 bases, with 11 bases left in between. The CDR3 spans 12 residues. CDR3 sequence reads: CASSQQGREQYF. CDR3 DNA sequence: TGTGCCAGCAGCCAACAGGGCCGCGAGCAGTACTTC.

This clonotype was detected ten times or more. This chain uses TRBV6-5 with TRBJ2-7; D may be TRBD2 (6 bases). Per germline, CDR1 MNHEY and CDR2 SVGAGI. V lost 3 bases, J lost 7 bases, and 16 bases lay in between. The CDR3 loop spans 14 amino acids. CDR3 residues: CASSYEGLLVEQYF. The CDR3 DNA follows: TGTGCCAGCAGTTATGAGGGACTCCTTGTGGAGCAGTACTTC.

This clonotype showed up just a few times. The conserved final phenylalanine or tryptophan is absent from the CDR3, which likely points to a read error. The chain recombines TRBV30 with TRBJ1-3; 7 bases match TRBD1. CDR3 length: 12 residues. Per germline, CDR1 GTSNPN and CDR2 SVGIG (reference sequence). DNA for the CDR3: TGTGCTTACAGGGGTTGGCGAAACACCATATATTTA. Translated, it gives CAYRGWRNTIYL.

This chain links TRBV15 with TRBJ2-2; 8 bases fit TRBD2. CDR1 and CDR2 (germline): LNHNV, YYDKDF (reference sequence). V lost 5 bases and J lost 0; bases outside the gene matches: 8. The CDR3 covers 17 residues. The CDR3 here is CATSGSIAGTNTGELFF. The CDR3 region has the DNA TGTGCCACCAGCGGCAGCATAGCGGGAACGAACACCGGGGAGCTGTTTTTT.

There are many counts of this clonotype. The chain carries TRBV27 and TRBJ2-7; D not resolved. The V end was cut by 5 bases, the J end by 2 bases, with 16 bases between. Germline CDR1 MNHEY, CDR2 SMNVEV (reference sequence). The CDR3 consists of 15 residues. The CDR3 region has the DNA TGTGCCAGCAGTGGGTTGGACCGAGACCCCTACGAGCAGTACTTC. Residues: CASSGLDRDPYEQYF.

The CDR3 bases are TGCAGTGCCCCGCCCCTTGGTGGCAATCAGCCCCAGCATTTT. It translates to CSAPPLGGNQPQHF. This chain links TRBV20-1 with TRBJ1-5; unclear D gene. Germline CDR1 is DFQATT and CDR2 is SNEGSKA (reference sequence). V was cut by 6 bases and J by 2 bases, with 14 bases left in between. The CDR3 is made up of 14 amino acids.

This clonotype was counted many times. The V gene is TRBV19, the J gene TRBJ1-5, with D unclear. The CDR3 spans 15 residues. V was clipped by 5 bases and J by 0 bases, with 11 bases between them. Per germline, CDR1 LNHDA and CDR2 SQIVND (reference sequence). CDR3 bases: TGTGCCAGTAGTTGGTCGGTCTATAGCAATCAGCCCCAGCATTTT. Its translation: CASSWSVYSNQPQHF.

This clonotype appeared a few times. The DNA of the CDR3 is TGTGCCTGGAGTGTACTCGGTTCGGCTAGCGGGATTGTAGGTTTCACCGGGGAGCTGTTTTTT. Amino acid sequence: CAWSVLGSASGIVGFTGELFF. The genes are TRBV30 and TRBJ2-2; 9 nucleotides match TRBD2. The CDR3 has 21 residues. After removal of 0 bases from V and 4 bases from J, the junction contained 21 bases not matched to a gene. Germline V gene data show CDR1 as GTSNPN and CDR2 as SVGIG (reference sequence).

This clonotype has a count of ten or more. The chain is built from TRBV5-1 and TRBJ2-5, with TRBD1 identical over 9 bases. The CDR3 runs 20 residues. J lost 7 bases, V lost 5 bases, and 27 bases had no gene match. Germline V lookup: CDR1 SGHRS, CDR2 YFSETQ. CDR3 bases: TGCGCCAGCAGATCGACTGGGCCGGACAGGGGAGGGGGGCCTCGAGGGACCCAGTACTTC. Residues: CASRSTGPDRGGGPRGTQYF.